This T cell receptor beta chain was captured by sequencing in a study of T cells in tumors after PD-1 blockade (dated by TCRdb to about 2019). Regarding the complete study: Patients were excluded if they had prior checkpoint blockade, use of systemic immunosuppressants, or recent radiotherapy or other anti-cancer therapy within 4 weeks. Pembrolizumab 200 mg every 3 weeks or cemiplimab 350 mg every 2 weeks was administered to patients. Ongoing daily vismodegib 150 mg was also given to a subset of patients during anti-PD-1 treatment. On average, peripheral blood samples yielded 35,000 to 45,000 unique clonotypes and approximately 110,000 TCR templates (range about 22,000-290,000). Paired single-cell RNA and TCR sequencing was performed on site-matched tumors from BCC or SCC patients before and after anti-PD-1 therapy. To compare clonotypes in blood versus tumor, bulk TCR sequencing was run on under eleven peripheral blood samples drawn from four or five patients. RECIST version 1.1 was used to assess clinical response. Study-level results and caveats: Around 44% of tumor TCR clonotypes were found in blood, and some novel exhausted tumor clones appeared in pre-treatment blood, suggesting peripheral recruitment. The source of novel T cell clones was not identified, and lymphoid organs or rare unexpanded clones within the tumor or the tumor periphery could be included among the possible sources.

Deep TCRbeta sequencing was performed with the immunoSEQ platform. The study's own analysis went as follows. Only productive rearrangements were exported from the immunoSEQ Analyzer for further analysis. Bulk TCRbeta clonotypes were assigned T cell phenotypes by matching to single-cell RNA+TCR-seq clones sharing the same TCRbeta sequence. Tumor enrichment of a clone was calculated by dividing the clone's tumor frequency by the clone's PBMC frequency, both taken from bulk TCR sequencing. GLIPH was used to sort TCRs into specificity groups, which are clusters of distinct TCRs that likely recognize common antigens through shared CDR3 motifs. This is the immuneACCESS table as TCRdb keeps it, with only in-frame sequences that have V and J called. A part of the clones is gone; compared with another copy, unresolved V genes explain less than half, and the rest is unexplained. That table is the source of V, J and clone size, and D and trimming were worked out from the DNA. The sample table contains some 66,000 clones; only one count was recorded for around two thirds of them. In total, the top ten clones hold about 4.8% of the sample.

Remarks on this clone: What this receptor recognizes is not known. The input lacks base qualities; no much larger clone sits a single base away.

From the germline V gene, CDR1 is SGHVS and CDR2 is FNYEAQ. V drops 5 bases and J drops 4 bases, leaving 18 bases in between. The CDR3 numbers 16 residues from cysteine through phenylalanine. CDR3 DNA is the only sequence kept; it has 48 bases, read in frame from the first base. The sample's time point label, in plain terms: after anti-PD-1 therapy. Genomic DNA extracted from tumor biopsies or peripheral blood was used for bulk TCRbeta sequencing, with input ranging from roughly 600 ng to 6,004 ng. Histologically proven advanced or metastatic basal or squamous cell carcinoma was present in all patients, all of whom were poor candidates for surgical resection. Of the roughly 10 patients in the basal cell carcinoma cohort, 8 or 9 underwent bulk tumor TCR sequencing.

The source was PBMCs, collected after anti-PD-1 treatment. The V and J genes are TRBV7-6 and TRBJ1-5; TRBD1 could be the D gene, as 6 bases match. This receptor was identified in a human donor with basal cell carcinoma. Here the CDR3 is given as CASSAVIRGGNQPQHF. The sequence in DNA is TGTGCCAGCAGCGCCGTGATCAGGGGAGGGAATCAGCCCCAGCATTTT.